Listed below are T cell receptor beta chains from one sample, sequenced in a study of molecular identifiers for immune sequencing clone quantification. TCRdb used MiXCR to reprocess the PCR reads, holding one entry per CDR3 protein. This table has 8,000 to 11,000 distinct CDR3 sequences, over 15% appearing once. Sequencing was performed on naive CD8+ T cells from blood, with Jurkat cell RNA spiked in. These receptors were collected from a human donor in good health. Some libraries in this study had Jurkat cell RNA spiked in. The conserved cysteine and the conserved F or W are not part of the CDR3 here. Fields, in order: D gene, V gene, CDR3 protein. A D gene is named only where the DNA matches it firmly.

.	TRBV19	ASSPTGFGHYEQY
.	TRBV18	ASSATGRGYDEQY
.	TRBV11-2	ASTPSGDEQY
.	TRBV11-2	ASSSGGGGTDTQY
.	TRBV4-1	ASSRGALSSYEQY
TRBD2	TRBV7-3	ASSLVASGQETQY
.	TRBV30	AWTDAEEAGF
.	TRBV28	ASSLSVTEQF
.	TRBV4-3	ASSQDQGEVGEF
.	TRBV24-1	ATSDPGAPEQF
TRBD2	TRBV28	ASRQSDSAGGKQF
.	TRBV14	ASSQWGPSDTQY
TRBD2	TRBV27	ASSLFGGGTDTQY
TRBD1	TRBV28	ASSSSGTGDYSNQPQH
.	TRBV5-4	ASSSWNRNYEQY
TRBD2	TRBV14	ASSPELATTDTQY
TRBD2	TRBV7-9	ASSSPAGGLREQY
.	TRBV11-1	ASSLSVGRDSYQETQY
.	TRBV18	ASSPGPEQY
TRBD1	TRBV7-2	ASSLGTGGNQPQH
TRBD1	TRBV5-6	ASSAQGAVDEQF
TRBD2	TRBV4-1	ASSYRTRGIDEQF
TRBD1	TRBV5-3	ARSERQGRSGTPQH
.	TRBV6-2/TRBV6-3	ASSRQSTEAF
.	TRBV7-2	ASSWGTGAAYEQY
.	TRBV4-1	ASSPKASGGPGETQY
.	TRBV21-1	AISKGHTDRQTLQDQPQH
TRBD2	TRBV6-5	ASSYSGRYYEQY
TRBD1	TRBV5-1	ASSPVGDRVYEQY
.	TRBV6-5	ASSYSRGGGLEQY
.	TRBV5-1	ASSLELAAFYEQY
.	TRBV9	ASSVERTGLNTEAF
.	TRBV25-1	ASSEKGRQAEFTDTQY
.	TRBV27	ASSFTGANVLT
.	TRBV6-5	ASSYFSIHNSVTGELF
.	TRBV6-1	ASPSGWTHGYT
TRBD2	TRBV7-2	ASTLAGVSDTQY
TRBD2	TRBV4-2	ASSLDWPSGDNEQF
.	TRBV11-2	ASSRGGEREY
TRBD2	TRBV11-3	ASSPRLAGATKY
.	TRBV6-6	ASSPINQETQY
TRBD1	TRBV24-1	ATSDIQGLDGYT
.	TRBV2	ASSALVRSTDTQY
TRBD1	TRBV12-3/TRBV12-4	ASSLAGGIADTQY
.	TRBV4-1	ASSPAGALTEAF
TRBD2	TRBV6-1	ASFRRGYQETQY